This T cell receptor beta chain stems from a study of radiotherapy plus CTLA-4 blockade in lung cancer. Generated by immunoSEQ multiplex PCR, the TCRdb table keeps only in-frame clones and is missing some. Of about 77,000 clones detected, just under 75% appear once; the ten largest clones hold 9.5% to 10%. Trimming cost V 3 bases and J 3 bases; bases outside gene matches: 3. Germline V CDR1 and CDR2: MRHNA, SNTAGT. CDR3 length equals 14 residues. The TCR sequence derives from a human donor with non-small cell lung cancer whose response to radiotherapy plus ipilimumab could not be evaluated. V and J are TRBV6-4 and TRBJ2-3; 7 bases fit TRBD1. The sequenced sample was peripheral blood, obtained from a patient treated with radiotherapy plus ipilimumab. This chain's CDR3 is CASSESRGTDTQYF. In nucleotides, the CDR3 is TGTGCCAGCAGTGAGTCCAGGGGGACAGATACGCAGTATTTT.